The clone carrying this T cell receptor beta chain was seen more than once but under ten times. Antigen unknown. This entry comes from a study of T cells after yellow fever vaccination. Whole-study context: The authors prepared low-cell-number fractions using SMART-Seq v4 Ultra Low Input.

Study findings and constraints: The study noted that FACS-sorted repertoires could contain abundant clonotypes contaminating from the bulk population. Across the CD4 and CD8 compartments, a small share of clonotypes was present in both.

A universal primer site and UMIs were added as TCR cDNA was made by 5'RACE template switching. TCRdb independently ran MiXCR on the 5' RACE reads; one entry per CDR3 protein. The sample lists 100,000 to 150,000 distinct CDR3 sequences, 6% to 8% occurring once. CDR3 size: 17 residues. V shed 4 bases, J shed 5 bases, and the junction held 11 bases outside the gene matches. CDR1 is SGHTS and CDR2 is YDEGEE in the germline V gene. The chain joins TRBV5-8 to TRBJ2-2, with TRBD1 identical over 10 bases. This specimen was CD4+ T cells sorted from PBMCs, taken roughly 10 days after the first yellow fever vaccination. This clonotype was sampled from a man aged 18 to 35 who received the YFV17D yellow fever vaccine. The CDR3 region has the DNA TGTGCCAGCAGCCTGGGGACAGGGGATTCGGGAACCGGGGAGCTGTTTTTT. Protein sequence: CASSLGTGDSGTGELFF.